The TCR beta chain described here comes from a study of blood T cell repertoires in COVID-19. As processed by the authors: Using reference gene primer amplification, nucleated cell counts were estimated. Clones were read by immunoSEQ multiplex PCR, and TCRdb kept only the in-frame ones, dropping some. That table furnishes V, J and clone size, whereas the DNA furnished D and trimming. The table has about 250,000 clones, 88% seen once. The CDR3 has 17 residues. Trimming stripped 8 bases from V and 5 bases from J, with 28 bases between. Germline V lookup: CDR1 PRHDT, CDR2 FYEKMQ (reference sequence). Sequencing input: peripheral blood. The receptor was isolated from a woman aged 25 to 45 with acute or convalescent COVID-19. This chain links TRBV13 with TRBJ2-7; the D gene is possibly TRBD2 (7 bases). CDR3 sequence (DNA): TGTGCCAGCGGAGCACGGGCCACAGGGAGGGTTGGGGACGAGCAGTACTTC. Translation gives CASGARATGRVGDEQYF.